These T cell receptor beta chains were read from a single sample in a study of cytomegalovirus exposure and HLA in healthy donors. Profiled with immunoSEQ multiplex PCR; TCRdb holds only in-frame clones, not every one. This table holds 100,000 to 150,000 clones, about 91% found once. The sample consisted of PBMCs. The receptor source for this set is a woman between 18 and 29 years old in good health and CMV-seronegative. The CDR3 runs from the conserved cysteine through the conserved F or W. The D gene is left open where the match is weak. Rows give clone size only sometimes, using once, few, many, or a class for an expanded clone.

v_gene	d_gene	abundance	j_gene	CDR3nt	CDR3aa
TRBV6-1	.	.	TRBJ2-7	TGTGCCAGCCGCTCTATGACAGGAAACGAGCAGTACTTC	CASRSMTGNEQYF
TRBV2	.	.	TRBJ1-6	TGTGCCAGCAAGGAGGCCTATAATTCACCCCTCCACTTT	CASKEAYNSPLHF
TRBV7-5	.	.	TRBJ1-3	TGTGCCGACGGTAGGGGATCAGGGCGGCGAAACACCATATATTTT	CADGRGSGRRNTIYF
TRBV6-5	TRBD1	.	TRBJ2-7	TGTGCCAGCAGTTCCGTAGGGGGCTACTACGAGCAGTACTTC	CASSSVGGYYEQYF
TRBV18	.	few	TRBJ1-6	TGTGCCAGCTCGGTAGACAGTAATTCACCCCTCCACTTT	CASSVDSNSPLHF
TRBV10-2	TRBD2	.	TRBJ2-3	TGCGCCAGCTTCTCAAGACACGCGGGGGACCGCACAGATACGCAGTATTTT	CASFSRHAGDRTDTQYF
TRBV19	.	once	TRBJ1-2	TGTGCCAGTAGTCTCGCACCGAGTTCTAACTATGGCTACACCTTC	CASSLAPSSNYGYTF
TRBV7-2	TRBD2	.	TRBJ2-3	TGTGCCAGCAGCCGCGGGGGGGCCGCGGATACGCAGTATTTT	CASSRGGAADTQYF
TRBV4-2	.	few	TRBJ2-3	TGTGCCAGCAGCCATTATACAGGGTCAGATACGCAGTATTTT	CASSHYTGSDTQYF
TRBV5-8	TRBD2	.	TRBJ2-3	TGTGCCAGCAGCTTAGTGACTAGCGGGGGATTCACAGATACGCAGTATTTT	CASSLVTSGGFTDTQYF
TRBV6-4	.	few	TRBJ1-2	TGTGCCAGCAGTGACCTCGGCCTATCCAGGTATGGCTACACCTTC	CASSDLGLSRYGYTF
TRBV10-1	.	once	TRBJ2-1	TGCGCCAGCACTCCAGAGTTCTTC	CASTPEFF
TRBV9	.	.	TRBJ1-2	TGTGCCAGCAGCCCCGGTGGAGGGAGACTATATGGCTACACCTTC	CASSPGGGRLYGYTF
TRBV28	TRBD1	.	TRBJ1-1	TGTGCCAGCACAACGGGGACAGGGCACACTGAAGCTTTCTTT	CASTTGTGHTEAFF
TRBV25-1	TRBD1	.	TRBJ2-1	TGTGCCAGCAGCGGGACAGGGTATCGGTCCTACAATGAGCAGTTCTTC	CASSGTGYRSYNEQFF
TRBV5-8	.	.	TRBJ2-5	TGTGCCAGCAGCTTGGGATTCGTCAGTTTGATAGAGACCCAGTACTTC	CASSLGFVSLIETQYF
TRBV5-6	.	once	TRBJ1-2	TGTGCCAGCAGCTTGGTTGACGGAGGGAACACCTTC	CASSLVDGGNTF
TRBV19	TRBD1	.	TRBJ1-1	TGTGCCAGTAGTCCTACAGGGGGCCGCGAGGAAGCTTTCTTT	CASSPTGGREEAFF
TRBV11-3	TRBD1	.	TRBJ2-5	TGTGCCAGCAGACGGCAGGGGGAAGAGACCCAGTACTTC	CASRRQGEETQYF
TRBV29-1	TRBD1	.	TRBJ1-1	TGCAGCGTTTGGTCCGGGACAGGGGGCCAGTTAGCTTTCTTT	CSVWSGTGGQLAFF
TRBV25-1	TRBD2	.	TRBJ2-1	TGTGCCAGCAGTGATGAGGGCGGGGGGGCCAATGAGCAGTTCTTC	CASSDEGGGANEQFF
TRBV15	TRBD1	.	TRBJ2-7	TGTGCCACCAGTGACAGGGCCCCCTACGAGCAGTACTTC	CATSDRAPYEQYF
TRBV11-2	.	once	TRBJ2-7	TGTGCCAGCAGCTTAGTAAGCTTATATAAATACGAGCAGTACTTC	CASSLVSLYKYEQYF
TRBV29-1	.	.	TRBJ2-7	TGCAGCGTACAGGGACCGGCCTCCTACGAGCAGTACTTC	CSVQGPASYEQYF
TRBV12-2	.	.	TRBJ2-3	TGTGCAAGTCGCTCCACGGCGGAGCGCACAGATACGCAGTATTTT	CASRSTAERTDTQYF
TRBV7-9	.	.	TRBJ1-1	TGTGCCAGCAGCTTAGTTCTCAGAAAAAACACTGAAGCTTTCTTT	CASSLVLRKNTEAFF
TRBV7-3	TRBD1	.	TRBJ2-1	TGTGCCAGCAGCTACGACAGGGCTGGGTACAATGAGCAGTTCTTC	CASSYDRAGYNEQFF
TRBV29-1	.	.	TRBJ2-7	TGCAGCGTTGAAGATCGGGACGGAGGGTACGAGCAGTACTTC	CSVEDRDGGYEQYF
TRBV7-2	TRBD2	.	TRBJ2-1	TGTGCCAGCACCCGTTTAGTAGCGGGGGATAATGAGCAGTTCTTC	CASTRLVAGDNEQFF
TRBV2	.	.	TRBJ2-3	TGTGCCAGCAGTGATGTCGGCAAAACGCAGGGAGATACGCAGTATTTT	CASSDVGKTQGDTQYF
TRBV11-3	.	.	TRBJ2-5	TGTGCCAGCAGCTTAGGGTTGACAGGGAGGTCGTTGACCCAGTACTTC	CASSLGLTGRSLTQYF
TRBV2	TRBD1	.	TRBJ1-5	TGTGCCAGCAGATATGGAACAGGGGAATATCAGCCCCAGCATTTT	CASRYGTGEYQPQHF
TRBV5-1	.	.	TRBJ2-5	TGCGCCAGCAGCTTGGCCGTGACAGTGCAAGAGACCCAGTACTTC	CASSLAVTVQETQYF
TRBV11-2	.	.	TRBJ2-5	TGTGCCAGCAGCTTACGGACTGTGGAGACCCAGTACTTC	CASSLRTVETQYF
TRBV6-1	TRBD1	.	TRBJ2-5	TGTGCCAGCGATCCCCCTATGGACAGGGTGGAGACCCAGTACTTC	CASDPPMDRVETQYF
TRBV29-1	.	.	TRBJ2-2	TGCAGCGTGACCCCCCCGGGCACCGGGGAGCTGTTTTTT	CSVTPPGTGELFF
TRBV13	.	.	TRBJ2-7	TGTGCCAGCAGCTTAAGTCAGCGGGCCATCTCCTACGAGCAGTACTTC	CASSLSQRAISYEQYF
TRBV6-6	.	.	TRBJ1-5	TGTGCCAGCAGTTCTCAAGACAGGCCCCAGCATTTT	CASSSQDRPQHF
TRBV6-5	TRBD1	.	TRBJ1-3	TGTGCCAGCAGCCCGGGACAGGTATTCGGAAACACCATATATTTT	CASSPGQVFGNTIYF
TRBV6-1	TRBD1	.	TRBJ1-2	TGTGCCAGCAGTTCACAGGGGGCCGGTGGCTACACCTTC	CASSSQGAGGYTF